The 13 T cell receptor beta chains below were found in one sample sequenced in a study of tissue T cells after allogeneic stem cell transplantation. Time point given: mouse harvest day 14 after allogeneic transplant. Each mouse received 10^7 T-cell-depleted marrow cells plus 10^6 splenic CD5+ T cells by tail vein. The data were produced by immunoSEQ multiplex PCR, yet TCRdb's version contains in-frame clones alone and is incomplete. The sample includes nearly 4,000 clones, around 45% of them seen just once. Sequenced sample: gut tissue. These receptors all come from a female BALB/c mouse given C57BL/6 T cells with graft-versus-host disease after an allogeneic hematopoietic cell transplant.

Points on this clone: The genes and germline here are from mouse. The observed sequence ends 1 residue before the CDR3 terminus, with the missing tail filled in from the germline J gene. The chain employs TRBV26 and TRBJ2-3; D uncertain. The germline gives CDR1 KGHPV, CDR2 FQNQEV (reference sequence). V dropped 2 bases and J dropped 1 base, with 4 bases sitting between them. CDR3 length: 13 residues. The sequenced part of the CDR3 DNA is TGTGCCAGCAGTCTGAGGGGTGCAGAAACGCTGTAT. This gives the protein CASSLRGAETLY. In full, the CDR3 reads CASSLRGAETLYF.

Remarks on this clone: The gene names here belong to mouse. Coverage ceases 1 residue before the CDR3 finishes, and the germline J gene fills in the end. The rearrangement uses TRBV23 and TRBJ2-1; the table gives TRBD2 as D, unverified against the DNA. Germline V gene data show CDR1 as KGHTA and CDR2 as FQNQQP. This CDR3 comprises 15 residues. The CDR3 sequence is CSSSQGLGAYAEQFF. The sequenced part of the CDR3 DNA is TGCTCCAGCAGTCAAGGACTGGGGGCCTATGCTGAGCAGTTC.

Concerning this clone: Germline and genes: mouse. Read data end 1 residue before the CDR3 end; the end is taken from the germline J gene. The V gene is TRBV26, the J gene TRBJ2-5; TRBD1 might be the D (5 bases). The length of the CDR3 is 12 residues. Trimming stripped 4 bases from V and 6 bases from J, with 8 bases between. The germline CDR1 and CDR2 sequences are KGHPV and FQNQEV (reference sequence). The CDR3 DNA, read in part, is TGTGCCAGCAGTCAGGGGAGGGACACCCAGTAC. This translates into CASSQGRDTQY. The CDR3, in full, reads CASSQGRDTQYF. The whole variable domain, remainder taken from reference TRBV26 and TRBJ2-5, is NSKVIQTPRYLVKGQGQKAKMRCIPEKGHPVVFWYQQNKNNEFKFLINFQNQEVLQQIDMTEKRFSAECPSNSPCSLEIQSSEAGDSALYLCASSQGRDTQYFGPGTRLLVL.

For this clone: Mouse gene names apply. The observed sequence ends 1 residue before the CDR3 terminus, with the missing tail filled in from the germline J gene. The V and J genes are TRBV12-2 and TRBJ2-1; 8 bases fit TRBD2. The V segment lost 3 bases and the J segment 1 base; nucleotides outside the gene matches: 4. The germline gives CDR1 SGHLS, CDR2 HYDKME. The CDR3 totals 15 residues. The sequenced CDR3 bases are TGTGCCAGCTCTATGGGACTGGTGAACTATGCTGAGCAGTTC. Translating it yields CASSMGLVNYAEQF. The full CDR3 sequence reads CASSMGLVNYAEQFF.

Note on this clone: Gene names denote mouse genes. This CDR3 is CASSQGGDYAEQFF. CDR3 bases read: TGTGCCAGCAGCCAAGGGGGGGACTATGCTGAGCAGTTC. The J gene is TRBJ2-1, the V gene TRBV5, with D possibly TRBD2 on 6 matching bases. The CDR3 is cut off 1 residue early in the read; its end comes from the germline J gene. Looked up from germline, CDR1 is LGHNA and CDR2 is YNLKQL (reference sequence). V shed 1 base and J shed 2 bases, with 6 bases lying between them. The CDR3 has 14 residues.

This clone has a handful of counts. The gene names here belong to mouse. Sequencing ends 1 residue short of the CDR3 end; the germline J gene provides the rest. The chain has TRBV31 and TRBJ1-5, with D possibly being TRBD1 (6 bases). CDR3 length: 14 amino acids. Trimming removed 0 bases from V and 4 bases from J, with 10 bases in between. In germline, CDR1 is GKSSPN, CDR2 SITVG. The sequenced part of the CDR3 DNA is TGTGCCTGGAGTCTAGGCCAGGGGAACCAGGCTCCGCTT. It encodes CAWSLGQGNQAPL. The full CDR3 protein reads CAWSLGQGNQAPLF.

This clone was seen once. Mouse germline and gene names are used. The sequenced fragment ends 1 residue before the CDR3 boundary, so the rest is inferred from the germline J gene. The chain couples TRBV16 to TRBJ1-4, with D uncertain. Between the trimmed V and J ends, which lost 0 bases and 5 bases, there was a span of 7 bases. The CDR3 sequence is 14 residues long. Germline loops: CDR1 SGHSA, CDR2 FRNQAP. The sequenced part of the CDR3 DNA is TGTGCAAGCAGCTTAGACTCCCCAAACGAAAGATTATTT. Protein: CASSLDSPNERLF. The entire CDR3 protein reads CASSLDSPNERLFF.

About this clone: Each gene name is a mouse one. The missing CDR3 end, 1 residue past where the read stops, is filled in from the germline J gene. The chain is built from TRBV16 and TRBJ1-5; a weak D match, TRBD1 (6 bases). The germline V and J ends were trimmed by 5 bases and 4 bases, with 9 bases remaining between them. CDR3 length equals 13 residues. CDR1 is SGHSA and CDR2 is FRNQAP in the germline V gene. The CDR3 region is CASSKGQNQAPLF. Partial CDR3 DNA: TGTGCAAGCAGCAAGGGACAAAACCAGGCTCCGCTT.

As to this clone: Gene and germline names: mouse. The CDR3 end falls 1 residue outside the read, so it is completed with the germline J gene. This chain links TRBV16 with TRBJ2-5; 7 bases map to TRBD2. Germline lookup yields CDR1 SGHSA and CDR2 FRNQAP. With 0 bases clipped from V and 6 bases from J, the junction kept 3 bases outside the gene matches. The CDR3 consists of 14 residues. CDR3 protein: CASSLDGGSDTQYF. Partial CDR3 DNA: TGTGCAAGCAGCTTAGATGGGGGGAGCGACACCCAGTAC.

Regarding this clone: Any gene name here is a mouse gene name. The read terminates 1 residue ahead of where the CDR3 ends, so the germline J gene completes it. This sequence joins TRBV3 and TRBJ2-1; TRBD2 matches 9 bases. The CDR3 totals 13 residues. J was trimmed by 8 bases and V by 6 bases; bases with no gene match: 5. Germline V lookup: CDR1 SNHLY, CDR2 FYNGKV (reference sequence). The CDR3 sequence is CASRELGGPEQFF. The covered CDR3 bases are TGTGCCAGCAGAGAACTGGGGGGCCCTGAGCAGTTC.

Notes on this clone: Mouse germline and gene names are used. The read ends 1 residue before the CDR3 terminus; that terminus is restored from the germline J gene. The chain combines TRBV3 with TRBJ2-7; 10 nucleotides match TRBD2. Germline CDR1 SNHLY, CDR2 FYNGKV (reference sequence). Losses at the gene ends were 6 bases for V and 0 bases for J; bases not matched to a gene: 2. The CDR3 runs to 14 residues. CDR3 loop: CASRWTGGSYEQYF. CDR3 bases read: TGTGCCAGCAGGTGGACTGGGGGCTCCTATGAACAGTAC.

Note on this clone: Mouse names are used for the genes. CDR3 bases read: TGTGCCAGCAGTTTTGGCAGCAACTATGCTGAGCAGTTC. Amino acid sequence: CASSFGSNYAEQF. The whole CDR3 sequence reads CASSFGSNYAEQFF. This chain joins TRBV15 and TRBJ2-1; D call uncertain. The read ends 1 residue shy of where the CDR3 ends; the end is completed using the germline J gene. The ends were cut back, 3 bases at V and 1 base at J, with 7 bases in the middle. Germline V lookup: CDR1 SGHND, CDR2 FRSKSL. This CDR3 contains 14 residues.

Notes on this clone: Genes and germline come from the mouse. Partial CDR3 DNA: TGTGCCAGCAGCGACAGGGCAAACTCCGACTACACC. Translated: CASSDRANSDYT. The complete CDR3 protein is CASSDRANSDYTF. The chain combines TRBV3 with TRBJ1-2; 7 bases fit TRBD1. The read terminates 1 residue before the CDR3 end, so the remaining end is supplied by the germline J gene. The CDR3 spans 13 residues. Germline V CDR1 and CDR2: SNHLY, FYNGKV (reference sequence). Losses at the gene ends were 5 bases for V and 0 bases for J; bases not matched to a gene: 0.